The 26 T cell receptor beta chains listed next were all sequenced from one sample in a study of T cell repertoires in cytomegalovirus infection. One entry per CDR3 protein results from TCRdb running MiXCR on the reads. Here the sample spans around 490,000 distinct CDR3 sequences, about 25% being singletons. Sequenced: PBMCs. The receptor source for this set is a human donor in good health (CMV status not recorded). Some clones in this sample may be carry-over from other donors' samples.

This clonotype has just a few counts. The rearrangement links TRBV2 to TRBJ2-3, with 10 bases matching TRBD2. The CDR3 consists of 15 residues. CDR1 is SNHLY, CDR2 FYNNEI, per germline. After removal of 4 bases from V and 4 bases from J, the junction contained 5 bases not matched to a gene. The CDR3 DNA is TGTGCCAGCAGTGTTCTAGCGGGAGCGGCAGATACGCAGTATTTT. It translates to CASSVLAGAADTQYF.

This chain connects TRBV5-4 to TRBJ2-6; TRBD1 matches 7 bases. Germline values: CDR1 SGHNT, CDR2 YYREEE (reference sequence). J gave up 1 base and V 6 bases, and 16 bases lay outside the gene matches. The CDR3 loop spans 19 amino acids. The DNA of the CDR3 is TGTGCCAGCACCGATACCAGGGGGAGAGCTTGGTCTGGGGCCAACGTCCTGACTTTC. It yields the protein CASTDTRGRAWSGANVLTF.

The V and J genes are TRBV11-2 and TRBJ2-7; D is uncertain. The germline V gene encodes CDR1 SGHAT and CDR2 FQNNGV. V dropped 0 bases and J dropped 2 bases, with 14 bases sitting between them. This CDR3 is built from 16 residues. Written as DNA, the CDR3 is TGTGCCAGCAGCTTAGAGGTCGGGCTGGCGACCTACGAGCAGTACGTC. Translation: CASSLEVGLATYEQYV.

This clonotype has only a few counts. Just one base apart from a much larger clone, this may be a read error. The V gene is TRBV19, the J gene TRBJ2-1; TRBD1 might be the D (5 bases). Germline V CDR1 and CDR2: LNHDA, SQIVND (reference sequence). V was clipped by 3 bases and J by 2 bases, with 5 bases between them. The CDR3 loop spans 13 amino acids. CDR3: CASSMDTYNEQFF. The CDR3 DNA follows: TGTGCCAGTAGTATGGACACCTACAATGAGCAGTTCTTC.

The genes are TRBV6-1 and TRBJ2-3; D is possibly TRBD1 or TRBD2 (6 bases each). Trimming stripped 6 bases from V and 0 bases from J, with 16 bases between. The CDR3 sequence is 16 residues long. Germline V gene lookup returns CDR1 MNHNS and CDR2 SASEGT. In DNA form, the CDR3 reads TGTGCCAGCAGCTACGGGGGCGCGGGGAGCACAGATACGCAGTATTTT. The encoded protein is CASSYGGAGSTDTQYF.

The V and J genes are TRBV11-2 and TRBJ2-4; 8 positions match TRBD1. CDR3 length: 13 amino acids. Germline V lookup: CDR1 SGHAT, CDR2 FQNNGV. Trimming cost V 6 bases and J 5 bases; bases outside gene matches: 3. This CDR3 is CASSSQGENIQYF. The CDR3 bases are TGTGCCAGCAGTTCACAGGGGGAAAACATTCAGTACTTC.

The V and J genes are TRBV28 and TRBJ2-7; 8 bases match TRBD1. The V gene end was trimmed by 2 bases and the J gene end by 1 base; junction bases not matched to a gene: 4. This CDR3 contains 15 residues. Per the germline V gene, CDR1 is MDHEN and CDR2 is SYDVKM. CDR3 residues: CASSLATGGSYEQYF. For the CDR3, the DNA is TGTGCCAGCAGTTTAGCAACAGGGGGTTCCTACGAGCAGTACTTC.

This clonotype showed up many times. The chain employs TRBV7-2 and TRBJ1-1; the D is unclear. Germline CDR1 and CDR2: SGHTA and FQGNSA. The CDR3 covers 14 residues. Trimming took 5 bases from V and 1 from J, leaving 11 bases between them. CDR3 sequence: CASSPSWSNTEAFF. The DNA for the CDR3 is TGTGCCAGCAGCCCTAGTTGGTCGAACACTGAAGCTTTCTTT.

This clonotype came up many times. This rearrangement joins TRBV7-3 to TRBJ2-7; D perhaps matches TRBD1 (8 bases). The CDR3 contains 16 residues. Germline V gene data show CDR1 as SGHTA and CDR2 as FQGTGA. Trimming took 1 base from V and 6 from J, leaving 19 bases between them. The CDR3 region is CASSLRAPGGGSEQYF. For the CDR3, the DNA is TGTGCCAGCAGCTTAAGGGCGCCAGGGGGCGGGAGCGAGCAGTACTTC. The variable domain in full, completed from reference TRBV7-3 and TRBJ2-7, reads GAGVSQTPSNKVTEKGKYVELRCDPISGHTALYWYRQSLGQGPEFLIYFQGTGAADDSGLPNDRFFAVRPEGSVSTLKIQRTERGDSAVYLCASSLRAPGGGSEQYFGPGTRLTVT.

The J gene is TRBJ2-1, the V gene TRBV7-6; 8 bases line up with TRBD2. V shed 5 bases and J 8 bases; nucleotides not matched to a gene: 14. This CDR3 has 16 amino acids. The V gene's germline CDR1 is SGHVS and CDR2 FNYEAQ. CDR3 DNA sequence: TGTGCCAGCAGCCCCGGGGGGGCGGGGGACCCCGATGAGCAGTTCTTC. This sequence encodes CASSPGGAGDPDEQFF.

This clonotype came up a few times. The V and J genes are TRBV7-9 and TRBJ2-3; 9 nucleotides line up with TRBD2. Germline V gene lookup returns CDR1 SEHNR and CDR2 FQNEAQ (reference sequence). V dropped 1 base and J dropped 5; count of bases not matched to a gene: 10. CDR3 size: 17 residues. The CDR3 sequence is CASSLGGLAGRQDTQYF. Here the CDR3 DNA reads TGTGCCAGCAGCTTAGGTGGGCTAGCGGGACGTCAAGATACGCAGTATTTT.

The gene calls are TRBV7-9 and TRBJ2-6; D gene uncertain. The CDR3 covers 11 residues. Trimming removed 5 bases at V and 15 bases at J, with 11 bases between. The V gene's germline CDR1 is SEHNR and CDR2 FQNEAQ (reference sequence). This CDR3 reads CASSPGWDLTF. CDR3 coding DNA: TGTGCCAGCAGCCCCGGTTGGGACCTGACTTTC.

This clonotype appeared many times. This chain joins TRBV10-3 and TRBJ2-3; 11 bases fit TRBD2. Germline V gene lookup returns CDR1 ENHRY and CDR2 SYGVKD. V was clipped by 4 bases and J by 2 bases; unmatched bases: 2. This CDR3 comprises 15 residues. The CDR3: CAISVTSGATDTQYF. The DNA of the CDR3 is TGTGCCATCAGTGTGACTAGCGGGGCCACAGATACGCAGTATTTT.

V usage is TRBV29-1 and J usage is TRBJ1-2, with TRBD1 as a possible D gene (5 bases). Germline V gene sequence: CDR1 SQVTM, CDR2 ANQGSEA. V lost 2 bases and J lost 2, with 12 bases in between. The CDR3 length is 14 residues. The CDR3, as DNA: TGCAGCGTTGAATCCAGGGTGGGGAACTATGGCTACACCTTC. The encoded protein is CSVESRVGNYGYTF. The variable domain in full, with the rest retrieved from reference TRBV29-1 and TRBJ1-2, is SAVISQKPSRDICQRGTSLTIQCQVDSQVTMMFWYRQQPGQSLTLIATANQGSEATYESGFVIDKFPISRPNLTFSTLTVSNMSPEDSSIYLCSVESRVGNYGYTFGSGTRLTVV.

The rearrangement links TRBV6-1 to TRBJ1-2; TRBD1 agrees at 8 bases. Trimming removed 6 bases from V and 6 bases from J; junction bases left unmatched: 6. The CDR3 length is 13 residues. The V gene's germline CDR1 is MNHNS and CDR2 SASEGT. CDR3 residues: CASSQTGEHGYTF. In DNA form, the CDR3 reads TGTGCCAGCAGCCAGACAGGGGAGCATGGCTACACCTTC.

The chain carries TRBV20-1 and TRBJ2-3; D not certain. This CDR3 has 13 amino acids. V shed 7 bases and J shed 0 bases, with 11 bases lying between them. Germline lookup yields CDR1 DFQATT and CDR2 SNEGSKA (reference sequence). This CDR3 reads CSVSTPSTDTQYF. The CDR3 DNA sequence: TGCAGTGTTAGTACCCCTAGCACAGATACGCAGTATTTT.

In its sample, this clonotype was seen many times. This chain uses TRBV7-6 with TRBJ1-2; TRBD1 aligns across 11 bases. The V and J ends lost 7 bases and 4 bases, in that order; junction bases with no gene match: 8. The length of the CDR3 is 15 residues. Germline lookup yields CDR1 SGHVS and CDR2 FNYEAQ. The CDR3, as DNA: TGTGCCAGCACCTCCGGGACAGGGGGGTTCTATGGCTACACCTTC. Protein product: CASTSGTGGFYGYTF.

On this clonotype: This clone may be a read error of a much larger clone one base away. The V call is TRBV7-8, the J call TRBJ1-6, with D possibly being TRBD1 (5 bases). Germline V gene lookup returns CDR1 SGHVS and CDR2 FQNEAQ. The length of the CDR3 is 16 residues. The CDR3: CASSLVRDSCNSPLHF. CDR3 in DNA: TGTGCCAGCAGCTTAGTAAGGGACTCCTGTAATTCACCCCTCCACTTT.

This sequence joins TRBV6-2 or TRBV6-3 and TRBJ1-5, with a possible D match to TRBD1 (6 bases). Germline V CDR1 and CDR2: MNHEY, SVGEGT. Trimming left V 5 bases short and J 2 bases short, with 16 bases between. There are 16 residues in the CDR3. CDR3 sequence reads: CASSRRGGAGNQPQHF. The CDR3 bases are TGTGCCAGCAGTCGACGCGGGGGCGCAGGCAATCAGCCCCAGCATTTT.

V usage is TRBV7-9 and J usage is TRBJ2-7; 8 bases match TRBD2. The CDR3 consists of 15 residues. The V and J ends lost 5 bases and 2 bases, in that order; junction bases with no gene match: 8. Germline V gene data show CDR1 as SEHNR and CDR2 as FQNEAQ (reference sequence). CDR3 nucleotides: TGTGCCAGCAGCCCCGGGACTAGTTTGACCTACGAGCAGTACTTC. It specifies CASSPGTSLTYEQYF.

This chain connects TRBV4-3 to TRBJ1-4; 10 bases match TRBD1. The CDR3 consists of 17 residues. V was pared by 1 base and J by 5 bases, with 7 bases of the junction left unmatched. Germline CDR1 is LGHNA and CDR2 is YSLEER. In nucleotides, the CDR3 is TGCGCCAGCAGCCAAGGGCCCTCGGGACAGGGGAATGAAAAACTGTTTTTT. Translated: CASSQGPSGQGNEKLFF.

V and J are TRBV29-1 and TRBJ2-2, with 9 bases that match TRBD2. The CDR3 loop spans 14 amino acids. V lost 6 bases to trimming and J lost 4 bases; unmatched junction nucleotides: 6. Per the germline V gene, CDR1 is SQVTM and CDR2 is ANQGSEA. CDR3 bases: TGCAGCGTCGCTAGCGGGAAGGGCACCGGGGAGCTGTTTTTT. Translation gives CSVASGKGTGELFF.

The V and J genes are TRBV11-3 and TRBJ2-2; TRBD2 agrees at 8 bases. Germline CDR1 reads SGHNT; CDR2 reads YENEEA. CDR3 length: 15 residues. The ends lost 4 bases at V and 7 bases at J; junction bases unmatched: 8. CDR3 loop: CASSSPLAGFGELFF. In DNA form, the CDR3 reads TGTGCCAGCAGCTCGCCCTTAGCGGGATTCGGGGAGCTGTTTTTT.

This clonotype was observed at least ten times. The chain couples TRBV7-2 to TRBJ1-2; TRBD1 might be the D (6 bases). This CDR3 spans 15 amino acids. Germline V CDR1 and CDR2: SGHTA, FQGNSA. V was cut by 3 bases and J by 5 bases, with 16 bases left in between. The CDR3 reads CASSLGAWQGYGYTF. In DNA form, the CDR3 reads TGTGCCAGCAGCTTGGGAGCGTGGCAGGGGTATGGCTACACCTTC.

The table lists this clonotype with a few counts. The chain carries TRBV11-2 and TRBJ2-7, with TRBD1 matching over 7 bases. The V gene's germline CDR1 is SGHAT and CDR2 FQNNGV. The length of the CDR3 is 13 residues. J was trimmed by 1 base and V by 6 bases; bases with no gene match: 3. CDR3 loop: CASRSTGSYEQYV. The CDR3 DNA is TGTGCCAGCAGATCGACAGGGTCCTACGAGCAGTACGTC.

This clonotype was seen ten or more times. This chain connects TRBV6-2 or TRBV6-3 to TRBJ1-1; D not resolved. Germline CDR1 is MNHEY and CDR2 is SVGEGT. Trimming shortened V by 3 bases and J by 1 base, and 6 bases separated the two germline ends. CDR3 length: 13 amino acids. CDR3 nucleotide sequence: TGTGCCAGCAGTTATGGGAGGAACACTGAAGCTTTCTTT. Translated, it gives CASSYGRNTEAFF.